The T cell receptor (beta chain) under discussion was sequenced for a study of beta chain features in type 1 diabetes. The CDR3 consists of 14 residues. Unmatched junction bases numbered 3, after V lost 6 bases and J lost 2 bases. From germline, CDR1 is LNHDA and CDR2 SQIVND (reference sequence). About this clone itself: Antigen specificity is unknown.

Sequencing targeted expressed TCRB transcripts, as all isolated RNA had been reverse transcribed. The repertoire was sequenced with immunoSEQ multiplex PCR; TCRdb's copy has only in-frame clones and lacks some. The sample lists about 370,000 clones, around 10% occurring once. Study findings and constraints: People with Type 1 diabetes carried modestly yet significantly shorter TCRB CDR3s in all four CD4+ subsets. Researchers cautioned that cDNA sequencing could over-represent cells with high TCR expression. It was not settled here whether HLA type affects TCRB rearrangement.

The receptor's source is a man aged 25 to 45 with type 1 diabetes. Input material: central memory CD4+ T cells from blood. The chain combines TRBV19 with TRBJ2-2, with 7 bases lining up with TRBD1. Here the CDR3 reads CASRDRINTGELFF. CDR3 sequence (DNA): TGTGCCAGTAGGGACAGGATTAACACCGGGGAGCTGTTTTTT.